This T cell receptor beta chain was profiled in a study of blood T cell repertoires in COVID-19 (TCRdb year 2020). Some background on the complete study: Samples from collaborators originated in the United States, Italy and Spain and spanned both the acute and convalescent phases of COVID-19. The samples were drawn from two sources: the first 160 participants of the ongoing ImmuneRACE study, and over 1,000 subjects contributed by 6 global collaborators. The material from the prospective study consisted of cDNA or gDNA derived from T cells, B-cell-depleted T cells, or PBMCs. Where available, HLA class I and class II types were obtained from metadata supplied by the sample provider rather than from assay-based typing. Nearly every sample came with metadata listing a de-identified subject ID, COVID-19 status, age in years and sex. The repertoires were made available in a free public database intended to serve as a resource for research on the immune response to SARS-CoV-2. The dataset comprised deeply sampled blood TCRbeta repertoires from subjects exposed to, actively infected with, or recovered from COVID-19. General conclusions and limits of the study: The amount of clinical and demographic metadata varied by source and participant and was provided uncurated.

The collaborating institutions used their own protocols to collect whole blood in K2EDTA tubes. For TCRbeta analysis, collaborators shipped samples in one of three forms: frozen whole blood, isolated PBMCs, or DNA extracted from either of those sample types. Turning to this clone: Its antigen is unknown. No much larger clone exists at a distance of one base, and base qualities are not known.

TCRbeta CDR3 regions were amplified from genomic DNA using the immunoSEQ Assay, a bias-controlled multiplex PCR. Per the source publication's procedure: Within the assay, amplification of reference gene primers was used to estimate how many nucleated cells each sample contained. To quantify the absolute abundance of each unique TCRbeta CDR3 rearrangement, sequence reads were collapsed and filtered. For each sample, productive Simpson clonality was calculated by taking the square root of Simpson's diversity index across productive rearrangements. The clones in this table, taken by TCRdb from immuneACCESS, are in-frame only. Not every clone is retained; where verified, under half of the shortfall comes from an unresolved V gene, and the cause of the rest is unknown. V and J calls and clone size are copied from that table; D and trimming were computed from the DNA. For this sample there are about 99,000 clones; more than 75% appear just once. Approximately 12% of the sample is held by the ten biggest clonotypes.

V is shortened by 8 bases, J by 4 bases, and the region joining them spans 18 bases. The CDR1 and CDR2 encoded by the germline V gene (reference sequence) are MNHNY and SVGAGI. The CDR3 numbers 15 residues from cysteine through phenylalanine. Solely the CDR3 DNA is kept, with 45 bases framed from the first base. The V gene is TRBV6-6 and the J gene is TRBJ2-4; the best D guess is TRBD2, with 6 bases matching. This TCR was sampled from a human donor in a cohort sampled during active COVID-19. The sample was peripheral blood. DNA sequence: TGTGCCAGCGGATCCATTGGTGCGGGAAAAAACATTCAGTACTTC. Protein translation: CASGSIGAGKNIQYF.